What follows are 18 T cell receptor beta chains derived from one specimen sequenced in a study of T cells expressing NK-cell markers. From the 5' RACE reads, TCRdb lists one entry per CDR3 protein and no DNA. The listing contains tens of thousands of distinct CDR3 sequences. Sequences were obtained from blood T cells: a sorted CD56 or NKG2C T cell subset, CD4+ or CD8+ T cells, or bulk PBMC T cells (not recorded which). These receptors originate from a woman aged 18 to 75 in good health.

CDR3 sequence reads: CASSLWGSADTQYF. The rearrangement joins TRBV28 to TRBJ2-3. The germline V gene has CDR1 MDHEN and CDR2 SYDVKM. The CDR3 runs 14 residues.

The chain combines TRBV5-1 with TRBJ2-1; TCRdb indicates TRBD1, and absent DNA this call remains unverified. From germline, CDR1 is SGHRS and CDR2 YFSETQ. CDR3 length: 15 amino acids. The CDR3 reads CASTPGTGGGDEQFF.

The chain carries TRBV20-1 and TRBJ2-7; no DNA is available, so the TRBD2 call from TCRdb remains unchecked. The CDR3 is made up of 14 amino acids. Looked up from germline, CDR1 is DFQATT and CDR2 is SNEGSKA (reference sequence). The chain's CDR3 is CSARERVAGYEQYF.

The rearrangement joins TRBV2 to TRBJ2-1; TCRdb's D gene call, TRBD1, goes unchecked for lack of DNA. CDR1 is SNHLY, CDR2 FYNNEI, per germline. The CDR3 is 15 amino acids. CDR3 amino acids: CASSDGQGIYNEQFF.

The chain carries TRBV3-1 and TRBJ1-5; TCRdb calls TRBD1, which cannot be checked without DNA. Germline CDR1 and CDR2: LGHDT and YNNKEL (reference sequence). CDR3 length: 16 residues. CDR3 in amino acids: CASSQDMYRGNQPQHF.

CDR3 protein: CASSLRDRGADEQFF. V usage is TRBV4-1 and J usage is TRBJ2-1; TCRdb proposes TRBD1, but this gene call is untestable without DNA. This CDR3 contains 15 residues. From germline, CDR1 is MGHRA and CDR2 YSYEKL.

The chain links TRBV24-1 to TRBJ2-2; TCRdb names TRBD1, which stays unverified in the absence of DNA. Germline V gives CDR1 KGHDR, CDR2 SFDVKD. This CDR3 has 17 residues. CDR3 region: CATSDTTGTGVAGELFF.

The J gene is TRBJ2-1, the V gene TRBV28; without DNA, the TCRdb call of TRBD2 cannot be checked. Germline V gene lookup returns CDR1 MDHEN and CDR2 SYDVKM. The CDR3 is 17 residues long. The CDR3 here is CASSFLAGPSSYNEQFF.

The V gene is TRBV7-6, the J gene TRBJ2-1; TCRdb names TRBD1, which stays unverified in the absence of DNA. Germline V gives CDR1 SGHVS, CDR2 FNYEAQ. This CDR3 is built from 14 residues. Here the CDR3 reads CASSLADRGNEQFF.

The genes are TRBV20-1 and TRBJ1-4; as DNA is missing, the TRBD1 call by TCRdb cannot be tested. CDR1 and CDR2 from the germline V gene are DFQATT and SNEGSKA (reference sequence). The CDR3 spans 15 residues. CDR3 loop: CSARDPTGLTEKLFF.

J is TRBJ1-6 and V is TRBV10-3. From germline, CDR1 is ENHRY and CDR2 SYGVKD. The length of the CDR3 is 12 residues. CDR3 residues: CATTGVDSPLHF.

The chain uses TRBV13 and TRBJ2-6; absent DNA, TCRdb's TRBD1 call cannot be checked. Germline V gives CDR1 PRHDT, CDR2 FYEKMQ (reference sequence). CDR3 length: 19 amino acids. The CDR3 is CASSFGPGQGLSGANVLTF.

The chain carries TRBV6-2 or TRBV6-3 and TRBJ2-1; without DNA, the TCRdb call of TRBD2 cannot be checked. Per germline, CDR1 MNHEY and CDR2 SVGEGT. This CDR3 has 17 amino acids. The CDR3: CASSYSRGTSNHNEQFF.

V and J are TRBV28 and TRBJ1-3. CDR3 length: 14 residues. Germline lookup yields CDR1 MDHEN and CDR2 SYDVKM. Here the CDR3 reads CASSFGELGNTIYF.

CDR3 residues: CASSLGRGVDEQFF. The chain recombines TRBV13 with TRBJ2-1. The germline V gene encodes CDR1 PRHDT and CDR2 FYEKMQ (reference sequence). The CDR3 contains 14 residues. Drawing the rest from reference TRBV13 and TRBJ2-1, the complete variable domain is AAGVIQSPRHLIKEKRETATLKCYPIPRHDTVYWYQQGPGQDPQFLISFYEKMQSDKGSIPDRFSAQQFSDYHSELNMSSLELGDSALYFCASSLGRGVDEQFFGPGTRLTVL.

The V and J genes are TRBV2 and TRBJ1-2; TCRdb picks TRBD1, but there is no DNA to check that call. Germline-derived CDR1 and CDR2 are SNHLY and FYNNEI. This CDR3 is built from 16 residues. The CDR3 region is CASSEAPGPVSYGYTF.

The gene calls are TRBV7-9 and TRBJ2-7. Germline assignment: CDR1 SEHNR and CDR2 FQNEAQ (reference sequence). The CDR3 sequence is 12 residues long. CDR3 region: CASSKTVEEQYF.

The chain recombines TRBV12-3 or TRBV12-4 with TRBJ2-7; TCRdb's assignment of TRBD1 cannot be checked, as there is no DNA. The CDR3 covers 15 residues. The chain's CDR3 is CASSPRTGGFYEQYF.